These 25 T cell receptor beta chains were all obtained from the same sample, sequenced in a study of blood T cell repertoires in COVID-19. Only in-frame clones appear in the TCRdb table, and some are missing; sequencing was by immunoSEQ multiplex PCR. The sample records some 260,000 clones, roughly 80% being singletons. The sequencing sample was made of PBMCs or T cells enriched from blood (not recorded which). The receptors stem from a young man with acute COVID-19.

The chain is built from TRBV5-1 and TRBJ1-1, with D perhaps matching TRBD1 (6 bases). Trimming took 2 bases from V and 4 from J, leaving 12 bases between them. The CDR3 spans 14 residues. CDR1 and CDR2 (germline): SGHRS, YFSETQ. The CDR3: CASSFAGAGTEAFF. The CDR3 DNA is TGCGCCAGCAGCTTTGCGGGGGCGGGCACTGAAGCTTTCTTT. Based on the CDR3 plus reference TRBV5-1 and TRBJ1-1, the full variable domain is KAGVTQTPRYLIKTRGQQVTLSCSPISGHRSVSWYQQTPGQGLQFLFEYFSETQRNKGNFPGRFSGRQFSNSRSEMNVSTLELGDSALYLCASSFAGAGTEAFFGQGTRLTVV.

As to this clone: The junction and the germline gene differ at one end; a read error may be behind it. The rearrangement uses TRBV5-1 and TRBJ1-3; D call uncertain. This CDR3 contains 16 residues. CDR1 SGHRS and CDR2 YFSETQ come from the germline V gene. Here the CDR3 DNA reads TGTGCCAGCAGCCTTACGACGGGAAACTCTGGAAACACCATATATTTT. Translation: CASSLTTGNSGNTIYF.

The chain links TRBV4-1 to TRBJ1-1; D call uncertain. The CDR3 has 13 residues. The V gene's germline CDR1 is MGHRA and CDR2 YSYEKL. Deletions cut 1 base from V and 4 bases from J, with 7 bases between. This chain's CDR3 is CASSQASSTEAFF. CDR3 DNA: TGCGCCAGCAGCCAAGCTAGTTCCACTGAAGCTTTCTTT.

The chain couples TRBV15 to TRBJ1-4; D is ambiguous. Germline CDR1 reads LNHNV; CDR2 reads YYDKDF (reference sequence). V was clipped by 1 base and J by 7 bases, with 10 bases between them. There are 14 residues in the CDR3. The CDR3 DNA is TGTGCCACCAGCAGAGGAGAGGCGAGTGAAAAACTGTTTTTT. Its protein product is CATSRGEASEKLFF.

The rearrangement uses TRBV6-5 and TRBJ1-1; no clear D. Germline V gives CDR1 MNHEY, CDR2 SVGAGI. This CDR3 comprises 12 residues. V was shortened by 8 bases and J by 8 bases, with 15 bases between the two germline ends. The CDR3 DNA reads as TGTGCCAGCCGCCGGAGGGAGGCCGAAGCTTTCTTT. Translating it yields CASRRREAEAFF.

The chain is built from TRBV11-3 and TRBJ2-2; D unclear. V lost 4 bases, J lost 0 bases, and 6 bases lay in between. Germline V CDR1 and CDR2: SGHNT, YENEEA. This CDR3 region has 14 residues. DNA of the CDR3: TGTGCCAGCAGCTCTCTACCGAACACCGGGGAGCTGTTTTTT. It specifies CASSSLPNTGELFF.

This chain connects TRBV29-1 to TRBJ1-1, with D uncertain. Trimming removed 4 bases at V and 7 bases at J, with 7 bases between. CDR3 length: 10 amino acids. Per the germline V gene, CDR1 is SQVTM and CDR2 is ANQGSEA. For the CDR3, the DNA is TGCAGCGTTGTAGCGTTTGAAGCTTTCTTT. The encoded protein is CSVVAFEAFF.

V usage is TRBV15 and J usage is TRBJ1-3, with D perhaps TRBD1 (5 bases). The length of the CDR3 is 16 residues. V was clipped by 0 bases and J by 8 bases, with 17 bases between them. CDR1 is LNHNV, CDR2 YYDKDF, per germline (reference sequence). Here the CDR3 reads CATSRDQVFRVDTIYF. CDR3 bases: TGTGCCACCAGCAGAGATCAAGTTTTCAGGGTGGACACCATATATTTT. The whole variable domain, remainder taken from reference TRBV15 and TRBJ1-3, is DAMVIQNPRYQVTQFGKPVTLSCSQTLNHNVMYWYQQKSSQAPKLLFHYYDKDFNNEADTPDNFQSRRPNTSFCFLDIRSPGLGDTAMYLCATSRDQVFRVDTIYFGEGSWLTVV.

The J gene is TRBJ1-1, the V gene TRBV19; a weak D match, TRBD1 (5 bases). The V end lost 3 bases, the J end lost 3 bases, and 17 bases lay between the germline ends. The CDR3 is 16 residues long. Germline lookup yields CDR1 LNHDA and CDR2 SQIVND (reference sequence). The CDR3 spells CASSINSGAPYTEAFF. As DNA, the CDR3 is TGTGCCAGTAGTATTAATAGTGGGGCACCTTACACTGAAGCTTTCTTT.

The V and J genes are TRBV19 and TRBJ1-4, with D maybe TRBD1 (6 bases). Germline V lookup: CDR1 LNHDA, CDR2 SQIVND (reference sequence). This CDR3 contains 15 residues. Deletions cut 6 bases from V and 3 bases from J, with 14 bases between. CDR3 sequence reads: CASRPQGLANEKLFF. The CDR3 coding sequence is TGTGCCAGTAGACCGCAGGGGTTGGCTAATGAAAAACTGTTTTTT.

This clone occurred once. V and J are TRBV7-4 and TRBJ1-6; TRBD1 aligns across 7 bases. V dropped 0 bases and J dropped 0; count of bases not matched to a gene: 5. Germline-derived CDR1 and CDR2 are SGHVT and SQSDAQ. CDR3 length equals 18 residues. CDR3 loop: CASSLARGQSSYNSPLHF. The CDR3 DNA follows: TGTGCCAGCAGCTTAGCGAGGGGGCAAAGCTCCTATAATTCACCCCTCCACTTT.

About this clone itself: One end of the junction varies from germline; a read error may be responsible. This chain joins TRBV5-1 and TRBJ2-1, with D maybe TRBD1 (5 bases). The CDR3 loop spans 14 amino acids. The V gene's germline CDR1 is SGHRS and CDR2 YFSETQ. The CDR3 is CASSPAQGLNEQFF. The CDR3 nucleotides are TGTGCCAGCAGCCCAGCTCAGGGTCTAAATGAGCAGTTCTTC. Combining the CDR3 with reference TRBV5-1 and TRBJ2-1 gives the whole variable domain KAGVTQTPRYLIKTRGQQVTLSCSPISGHRSVSWYQQTPGQGLQFLFEYFSETQRNKGNFPGRFSGRQFSNSRSEMNVSTLELGDSALYLCASSPAQGLNEQFFGPGTRLTVL.

This clone appeared once. The J gene is TRBJ1-4, the V gene TRBV24-1, with TRBD1 as a possible D gene (6 bases). CDR3 length equals 16 residues. Trimming left V 8 bases short and J 6 bases short, with 21 bases between. The germline V gene encodes CDR1 KGHDR and CDR2 SFDVKD. CDR3 sequence reads: CATTLYRDTRYEKLFF. CDR3 nucleotide sequence: TGTGCCACCACCCTTTACCGGGACACCCGTTATGAAAAACTGTTTTTT.

The gene calls are TRBV25-1 and TRBJ2-1; 12 nucleotides align to TRBD1. This CDR3 spans 16 amino acids. Germline V gives CDR1 MGHDK, CDR2 SYGVNS. The trim removed 2 bases at V and 9 bases at J, leaving 8 bases unmatched. CDR3 DNA sequence: TGTGCCAGCAGTGAACGGGGGACAGGGGGCTCCGTTGAGCAGTTCTTC. Its translation: CASSERGTGGSVEQFF.

The gene calls are TRBV15 and TRBJ2-3, with D hard to call. The CDR3 has 12 amino acids. Germline V gives CDR1 LNHNV, CDR2 YYDKDF (reference sequence). V gave up 8 bases and J gave up 3 bases, with 9 bases separating them. CDR3 protein: CATAPGTDTQYF. DNA of the CDR3: TGTGCCACCGCCCCCGGGACAGATACGCAGTATTTT.

The chain has TRBV9 and TRBJ1-2; the match to TRBD1 covers 7 bases. J was trimmed by 11 bases and V by 2 bases; bases with no gene match: 9. CDR1 and CDR2 from the germline V gene are SGDLS and YYNGEE. The CDR3 covers 13 residues. The CDR3 here is CASSVPRDRVYTF. CDR3 nucleotide sequence: TGTGCCAGCAGCGTCCCCCGAGACAGGGTTTACACCTTC.

The rearrangement uses TRBV7-3 and TRBJ2-1, with 11 bases identical to TRBD2. With 4 bases clipped from V and 5 bases from J, the junction kept 4 bases outside the gene matches. Germline V gene sequence: CDR1 SGHTA, CDR2 FQGTGA. The CDR3 length is 15 residues. DNA of the CDR3: TGTGCCAGCAGCTCCCTAGCGGGAGGTCACAATGAGCAGTTCTTC. Encoded protein: CASSSLAGGHNEQFF.

The genes are TRBV5-8 and TRBJ1-1; no reliable D call. V lost 0 bases to trimming and J lost 5 bases, with 8 bases between them. Germline-derived CDR1 and CDR2 are SGHTS and YDEGEE. The CDR3 has 13 amino acids. The CDR3 loop reads CASSLAPGTEAFF. The CDR3 DNA sequence: TGTGCCAGCAGCTTGGCCCCGGGAACTGAAGCTTTCTTT.

The genes are TRBV7-9 and TRBJ1-1, with D unclear. The CDR3 consists of 14 residues. Germline CDR1 SEHNR, CDR2 FQNEAQ (reference sequence). V lost 5 bases and J 3 bases, leaving 13 bases between the germline ends. Here the CDR3 reads CASSQSQVYTEAFF. CDR3 nucleotides: TGTGCCAGCAGCCAGTCTCAGGTCTACACTGAAGCTTTCTTT.

The chain carries TRBV2 and TRBJ2-5; 7 bases are a match to TRBD1. Germline CDR1 SNHLY, CDR2 FYNNEI. V shed 8 bases, J shed 7 bases, and the junction held 10 bases outside the gene matches. This CDR3 is built from 13 residues. The CDR3 sequence is CASGLRQGLTQYF. CDR3 DNA sequence: TGTGCCAGCGGTCTAAGACAGGGCTTGACCCAGTACTTC. The full variable domain, in which reference TRBV2 and TRBJ2-5 provide the parts outside the CDR3, is EPEVTQTPSHQVTQMGQEVILRCVPISNHLYFYWYRQILGQKVEFLVSFYNNEISEKSEIFDDQFSVERPDGSNFTLKIRSTKLEDSAMYFCASGLRQGLTQYFGPGTRLLVL.

The V gene is TRBV29-1, the J gene TRBJ2-1, with D possibly TRBD2 on 5 matching bases. The ends were cut back, 7 bases at V and 3 bases at J, with 13 bases in the middle. This CDR3 spans 13 amino acids. Germline CDR1 reads SQVTM; CDR2 reads ANQGSEA. The CDR3 nucleotides read TGCAGCGCCGGAGCGGACGGCTACAATGAGCAGTTCTTC. This gives the protein CSAGADGYNEQFF.

V and J are TRBV18 and TRBJ1-1, with D possibly being TRBD1 (6 bases). The CDR3 extends over 16 amino acids. The V gene lost 0 bases and the J gene lost 1 base, with 12 bases spanning the gap. CDR1 and CDR2 from the germline V gene are KGHSH and LQKENI. For the CDR3, the DNA is TGTGCCAGCTCACCACCGGGAGGGGGGCCGAACACTGAAGCTTTCTTT. Protein product: CASSPPGGGPNTEAFF. Full variable domain (missing parts from reference TRBV18 and TRBJ1-1): NAGVMQNPRHLVRRRGQEARLRCSPMKGHSHVYWYRQLPEEGLKFMVYLQKENIIDESGMPKERFSAEFPKEGPSILRIQQVVRGDSAAYFCASSPPGGGPNTEAFFGQGTRLTVV.

This chain joins TRBV11-3 and TRBJ2-7; a weak D match, TRBD2 (6 bases). Germline V gene data show CDR1 as SGHNT and CDR2 as YENEEA. The V end lost 0 bases, the J end lost 3 bases, and 12 bases lay between the germline ends. CDR3 size: 15 residues. The CDR3 DNA reads as TGTGCCAGCAGCTTAGATAGGAGGGGAGACTACGAGCAGTACGTC. This translates into CASSLDRRGDYEQYV.

This chain connects TRBV7-3 to TRBJ1-2; 7 nucleotides match TRBD1. V lost 3 bases to trimming and J lost 6 bases; unmatched junction nucleotides: 10. CDR3 length equals 15 residues. Per the germline V gene, CDR1 is SGHTA and CDR2 is FQGTGA. Written as DNA, the CDR3 is TGTGCCAGCAGCTTGGGGGACAGCCTTCGGCATGGCTACACCTTC. It specifies CASSLGDSLRHGYTF.

To note about this clone: A much larger clone is a single base away; this may be a read error. The chain joins TRBV24-1 to TRBJ1-1, with D perhaps TRBD1 (5 bases). Per the germline V gene, CDR1 is KGHDR and CDR2 is SFDVKD. This CDR3 contains 13 residues. The CDR3 loop reads CATSDFGATKAFF. The CDR3 DNA follows: TGTGCCACCAGTGATTTTGGGGCCACTAAAGCTTTCTTT.